This is a list of T cell receptor beta chains from one sample in a study of T cells after posttransplantation cyclophosphamide. The table came from immunoSEQ multiplex PCR; TCRdb's copy has only in-frame clones and leaves some out. The profile covers 23,000 or so clones, none occurring a single time. Sequenced material: PBMCs. The receptors stem from a woman in her sixties in good health, CMV-negative, and a related stem cell transplant donor. Each CDR3 is given with its conserved first and last residue. Each record gives: clone size, V gene, J gene, D gene, CDR3 protein, CDR3 DNA. D genes are given only for firm matches. For some rows the clone size is stated as once, few or many, or as a class when expanded; others skip it.

many	TRBV7-2	TRBJ1-1	TRBD1	CASSEGQVTEAFF	TGTGCCAGCAGCGAGGGACAGGTGACTGAAGCTTTCTTT
many	TRBV5-1	TRBJ1-4	NA	CASSPGGGQDNEKLFF	TGCGCCAGCAGCCCTGGGGGAGGGCAGGATAATGAAAAACTGTTTTTT
many	TRBV5-4	TRBJ2-1	NA	CASSPRIPYNEQFF	TGTGCCAGCAGCCCCAGGATACCCTACAATGAGCAGTTCTTC
few	TRBV11-3	TRBJ2-5	TRBD2	CASSLGTSGQETQYF	TGTGCCAGCAGCTTAGGGACTAGCGGACAAGAGACCCAGTACTTC
many	TRBV7-3	TRBJ1-1	NA	CASRLTGSAEAFF	TGTGCCAGCAGACTTACAGGGTCCGCTGAAGCTTTCTTT
many	TRBV27	TRBJ2-3	TRBD2	CASSLTSGAGDTQYF	TGTGCCAGCAGTTTAACTAGCGGGGCGGGGGATACGCAGTATTTT
few	TRBV28	TRBJ2-1	NA	CASSLISRDGRQFF	TGTGCCAGCAGTTTAATTTCGCGGGATGGACGGCAGTTCTTC
many	TRBV6-6	TRBJ2-3	NA	CASSYSSGLGTDTQYF	TGTGCCAGCAGTTACTCGTCGGGTCTTGGCACAGATACGCAGTATTTT
many	TRBV7-9	TRBJ2-7	NA	CASSLEWAEDYAEQYF	TGTGCCAGCAGCTTAGAATGGGCCGAAGATTACGCGGAGCAGTACTTC
many	TRBV28	TRBJ1-2	NA	CASRGTGRNNGYTF	TGTGCCAGCAGGGGTACAGGGCGGAACAATGGCTACACCTTC
NA	TRBV5-4	TRBJ2-5	TRBD1	CASSLAIGQGGTQYF	TGTGCCAGCAGCTTGGCCATCGGACAGGGGGGGACCCAGTACTTC
many	TRBV15	TRBJ2-1	TRBD2	CATSRVRLTSGSYNEQFF	TGTGCCACCAGCAGAGTTCGCCTTACTAGCGGGTCCTACAATGAGCAGTTCTTC
many	TRBV6-5	TRBJ1-4	NA	CASRGANEKLFF	TGTGCCAGCAGGGGCGCTAATGAAAAACTGTTTTTT
few	TRBV28	TRBJ2-7	TRBD2	CASSLAGDGYEQYF	TGTGCCAGCAGTTTGGCGGGAGACGGGTACGAGCAGTACTTC
many	TRBV15	TRBJ2-3	TRBD2	CATERSRGGTQYF	TGTGCCACGGAACGCTCACGGGGGGGCACGCAGTATTTT
medium-sized	TRBV19	TRBJ1-1	TRBD1	CASSLLRGAEAFF	TGTGCCAGTAGTCTACTCAGGGGGGCTGAAGCTTTCTTT
many	TRBV2	TRBJ1-4	NA	CATRGGGEKLFF	TGTGCCACAAGGGGCGGGGGCGAAAAACTGTTTTTT
many	TRBV4-1	TRBJ2-1	TRBD1	CASSQTGTVYNEQFF	TGCGCCAGCAGCCAAACCGGGACAGTCTACAATGAGCAGTTCTTC
many	TRBV7-9	TRBJ2-7	TRBD1	CASSSGQGANYEQYF	TGTGCCAGCAGCTCCGGACAGGGGGCCAACTACGAGCAGTACTTC
many	TRBV9	TRBJ2-3	NA	CASSVAGGWALSVTDTQYF	TGTGCCAGCAGCGTAGCTGGCGGGTGGGCACTTTCTGTCACAGATACGCAGTATTTT
many	TRBV4-3	TRBJ1-4	NA	CASSQEWTDNEKLFF	TGCGCCAGCAGCCAAGAGTGGACTGATAATGAAAAACTGTTTTTT
many	TRBV7-7	TRBJ2-2	NA	CASSSDRNTGELFF	TGTGCTAGCAGCTCTGACAGAAACACCGGGGAGCTGTTTTTT
many	TRBV4-3	TRBJ2-3	TRBD2	CASSQDGGGGLADTQYF	TGCGCCAGCAGCCAAGATGGCGGGGGGGGACTGGCAGATACGCAGTATTTT
few	TRBV6-4	TRBJ2-5	TRBD1	CANPGTGGTQETQYF	TGTGCCAACCCCGGGACAGGAGGTACCCAAGAGACCCAGTACTTC
many	TRBV18	TRBJ1-2	TRBD1	CASSPLPGQDYGYTF	TGTGCCAGCTCACCTTTACCGGGACAGGACTATGGCTACACCTTC
many	TRBV28	TRBJ2-2	TRBD1	CASSLGTVTGELFF	TGTGCCAGCAGTTTAGGGACAGTGACCGGGGAGCTGTTTTTT
NA	TRBV16	TRBJ1-5	NA	CASSPPGRPQHF	TGTGCCAGCAGCCCGCCGGGGAGGCCCCAGCATTTT